A selection of T cell receptor beta chains follows, all from one sample in a study of identical twins. One entry per CDR3 protein, called by TCRdb with MiXCR from the 5' RACE reads. The sample includes a few hundred thousand distinct CDR3 sequences, roughly 13% of them seen just once. These data also formed part of another study, on yellow fever vaccine responses in identical twins.

Sequencing was done on a sample of CD4+ T cells sorted from blood. These receptors came from a woman aged 18-30 years in good health. CDR3s include the opening cysteine and the closing phenylalanine or tryptophan. A D gene is named only where the DNA matches it firmly. The size field is filled for only some rows; it gives once, few, many or a size class.

cdr3_aa	cdr3_nt	v_call	clone_size	d_call	j_call
CASSLLSGGEETQYF	TGTGCCAGCAGTTTACTTTCAGGGGGCGAAGAGACCCAGTACTTC	TRBV28	few	TRBD1	TRBJ2-5
CASSSPRDRGYGYTF	TGTGCCAGCAGTTCACCCCGGGACAGGGGATATGGCTACACCTTC	TRBV12-3/TRBV12-4	many	TRBD1	TRBJ1-2
CASNRGRGEQYF	TGTGCCAGCAACCGGGGCAGGGGCGAGCAGTACTTC	TRBV12-3/TRBV12-4	-	-	TRBJ2-7
CASSRSGVHYGYTF	TGTGCCAGCAGTCGATCCGGGGTTCACTATGGCTACACCTTC	TRBV12-3/TRBV12-4	-	-	TRBJ1-2
CASSSTRTGRNQPQHF	TGTGCCAGCAGTTCAACCCGGACAGGGCGGAATCAGCCCCAGCATTTT	TRBV28	-	TRBD1	TRBJ1-5
CASSARGGENIQYF	TGTGCCAGCAGCGCGCGAGGGGGCGAAAACATTCAGTACTTC	TRBV6-1	-	TRBD1	TRBJ2-4
CASSRGREAFF	TGTGCCAGCAGCCGGGGTAGGGAAGCTTTCTTT	TRBV14	-	-	TRBJ1-1
CASGRPGLGGRTDTQYF	TGTGCCAGCGGCCGGCCGGGACTAGGGGGGCGCACAGATACGCAGTATTTT	TRBV6-1	few	TRBD2	TRBJ2-3
CASSPDRRTQYF	TGTGCCAGCAGTCCCGACCGGAGGACCCAGTACTTC	TRBV28	few	-	TRBJ2-5
CASSFPSGGGYNEQFF	TGTGCCAGCAGCTTTCCTAGCGGGGGCGGGTACAATGAGCAGTTCTTC	TRBV7-2	-	TRBD2	TRBJ2-1